This entry features one T cell receptor (beta chain) sequence. This record comes from a study of blood T cell repertoires in COVID-19. About the research overall: The United States, Italy and Spain provided the acute and convalescent COVID-19 samples.

Participants spanned ages about 18 to 89 years and resided in around 25 US areas. Self-reported history from a screening survey and questionnaire set each donor's cohort. The CDR3 length is 14 residues. Germline CDR1 MDHEN, CDR2 SYDVKM. V lost 3 bases and J 6 bases, leaving 12 bases between the germline ends. How the authors handled the data: Quantification of nucleated cells was approximated via reference gene primer amplification. TCRdb's copy holds only in-frame clones and misses some; the assay was immunoSEQ multiplex PCR. The DNA was the basis for D and trimming; V, J and clone size are from that table. Altogether 150,000 or so clones are present, about 80% being singletons, with the ten largest covering around 3%.

Input material: PBMCs or T cells enriched from blood (not recorded which). This clonotype originated in a woman between 50 and 59 years old who had recovered from COVID-19. The chain has TRBV28 and TRBJ1-5; D possibly corresponds to TRBD1 (6 bases). The CDR3 protein is CASSFSDSLQPQHF. The CDR3 coding sequence is TGTGCCAGCAGTTTCTCGGACAGCCTTCAGCCCCAGCATTTT.